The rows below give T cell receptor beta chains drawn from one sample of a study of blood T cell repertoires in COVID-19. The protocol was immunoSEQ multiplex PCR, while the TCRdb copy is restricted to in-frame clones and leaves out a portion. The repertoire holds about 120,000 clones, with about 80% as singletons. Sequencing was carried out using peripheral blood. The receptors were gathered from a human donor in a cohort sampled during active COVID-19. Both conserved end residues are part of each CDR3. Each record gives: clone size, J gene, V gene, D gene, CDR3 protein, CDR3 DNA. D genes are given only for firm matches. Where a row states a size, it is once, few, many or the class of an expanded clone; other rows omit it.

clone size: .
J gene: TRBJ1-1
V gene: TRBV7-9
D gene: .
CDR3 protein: CASSYRADTEAFF
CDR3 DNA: TGTGCCAGCAGCTACAGGGCGGACACTGAAGCTTTCTTT

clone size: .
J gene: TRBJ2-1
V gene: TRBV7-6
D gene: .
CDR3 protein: CASSPPGINEQFF
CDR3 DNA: TGTGCCAGCAGCCCCCCGGGGATTAATGAGCAGTTCTTC

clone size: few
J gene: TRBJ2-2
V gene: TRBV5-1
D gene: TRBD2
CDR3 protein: CASSFGTSGLNTGELFF
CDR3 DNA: TGCGCCAGCAGCTTCGGGACTAGCGGCTTGAACACCGGGGAGCTGTTTTTT

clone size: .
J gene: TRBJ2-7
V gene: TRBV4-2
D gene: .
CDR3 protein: CASSQDLQLLAYEQYF
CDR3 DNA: TGTGCCAGCAGCCAAGATCTACAGTTGTTGGCCTACGAGCAGTACTTC

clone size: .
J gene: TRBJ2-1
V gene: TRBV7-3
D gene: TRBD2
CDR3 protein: CASSPQRGAYNEQFF
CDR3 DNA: TGTGCCAGCAGCCCCCAGCGGGGGGCCTACAATGAGCAGTTCTTC

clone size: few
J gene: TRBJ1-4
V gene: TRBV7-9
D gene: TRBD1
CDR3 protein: CASRNTGGNEKLFF
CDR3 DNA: TGTGCCAGCAGAAACACAGGGGGTAATGAAAAACTGTTTTTT

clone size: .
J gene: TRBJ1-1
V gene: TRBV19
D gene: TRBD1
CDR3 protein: CASSISSGGQAFF
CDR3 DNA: TGTGCCAGTAGTATATCTTCAGGGGGCCAGGCTTTCTTT

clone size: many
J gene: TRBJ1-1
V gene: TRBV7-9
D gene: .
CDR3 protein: CASSPGDLGSVNTEAFF
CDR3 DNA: TGTGCCAGCAGCCCGGGGGACCTTGGCAGCGTGAACACTGAAGCTTTCTTT

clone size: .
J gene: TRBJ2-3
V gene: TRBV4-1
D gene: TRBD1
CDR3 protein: CASSQQTGGGDTQYF
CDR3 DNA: TGCGCCAGCAGCCAACAGACAGGGGGTGGAGATACGCAGTATTTT

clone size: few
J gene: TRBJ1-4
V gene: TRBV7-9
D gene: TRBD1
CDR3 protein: CASSLLSPTGLNEKLFF
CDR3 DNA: TGTGCCAGCAGCTTATTATCGCCGACAGGGCTTAATGAAAAACTGTTTTTT

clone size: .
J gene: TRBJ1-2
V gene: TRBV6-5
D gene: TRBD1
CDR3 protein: CASRRTGDYGYTF
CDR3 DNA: TGTGCCAGCAGGAGGACAGGGGACTATGGCTACACCTTC

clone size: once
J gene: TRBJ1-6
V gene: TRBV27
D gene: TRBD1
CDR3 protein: CASRGNRGGSYNSPLHF
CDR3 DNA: TGTGCCAGCAGGGGCAACAGGGGAGGCTCCTATAATTCACCCCTCCACTTT

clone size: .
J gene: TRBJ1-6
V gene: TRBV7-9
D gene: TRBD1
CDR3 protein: CASSRTGQGDNSPLHF
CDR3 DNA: TGTGCCAGCAGCCGGACCGGACAGGGAGATAATTCACCCCTCCACTTT

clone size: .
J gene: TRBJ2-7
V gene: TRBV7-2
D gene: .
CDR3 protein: CASSPGQSPSYEQYF
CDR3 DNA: TGTGCCAGCAGTCCTGGACAGTCCCCTTCCTACGAGCAGTACTTC

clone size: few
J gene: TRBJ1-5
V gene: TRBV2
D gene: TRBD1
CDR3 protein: CASSGTGKGNQPQHF
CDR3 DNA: TGTGCCAGCAGCGGGACAGGGAAGGGAAATCAGCCCCAGCATTTT

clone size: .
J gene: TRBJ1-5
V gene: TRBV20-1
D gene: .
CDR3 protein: CSASAPGANQPQHF
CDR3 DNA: TGCAGTGCTAGTGCGCCAGGGGCTAATCAGCCCCAGCATTTT

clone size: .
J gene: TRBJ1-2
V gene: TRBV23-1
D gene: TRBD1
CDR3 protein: CASSGTGGMRGYTF
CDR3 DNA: TGCGCCAGCAGTGGGACAGGGGGCATGAGGGGCTACACCTTC

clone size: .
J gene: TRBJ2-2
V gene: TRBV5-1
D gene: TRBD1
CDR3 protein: CASSFGTGEGELFF
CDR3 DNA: TGCGCCAGCAGCTTCGGGACAGGGGAGGGGGAGCTGTTTTTT

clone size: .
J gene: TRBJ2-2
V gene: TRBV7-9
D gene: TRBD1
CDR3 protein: CASSLVVYRGQGVTGELFF
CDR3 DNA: TGTGCCAGCAGCTTAGTGGTCTATCGCGGACAGGGGGTCACCGGGGAGCTGTTTTTT

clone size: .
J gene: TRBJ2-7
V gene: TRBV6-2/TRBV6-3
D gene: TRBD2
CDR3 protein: CASSPAGAPYEQYF
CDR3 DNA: TGTGCCAGCAGTCCCGCGGGAGCTCCCTACGAGCAGTACTTC

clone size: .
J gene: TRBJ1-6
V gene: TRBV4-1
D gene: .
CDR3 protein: CASSQSNSPLHF
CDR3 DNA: TGCGCCAGCAGCCAGTCAAATTCACCCCTCCACTTT

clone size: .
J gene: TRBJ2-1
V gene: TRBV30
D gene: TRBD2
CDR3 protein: CAWSVLDLAGDEQFF
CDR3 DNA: TGTGCCTGGAGTGTACTGGATCTAGCGGGAGATGAGCAGTTCTTC

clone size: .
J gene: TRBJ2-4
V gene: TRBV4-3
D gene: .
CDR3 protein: CASSVEGGDIQYF
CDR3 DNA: TGCGCCAGCAGTGTCGAGGGAGGAGACATTCAGTACTTC